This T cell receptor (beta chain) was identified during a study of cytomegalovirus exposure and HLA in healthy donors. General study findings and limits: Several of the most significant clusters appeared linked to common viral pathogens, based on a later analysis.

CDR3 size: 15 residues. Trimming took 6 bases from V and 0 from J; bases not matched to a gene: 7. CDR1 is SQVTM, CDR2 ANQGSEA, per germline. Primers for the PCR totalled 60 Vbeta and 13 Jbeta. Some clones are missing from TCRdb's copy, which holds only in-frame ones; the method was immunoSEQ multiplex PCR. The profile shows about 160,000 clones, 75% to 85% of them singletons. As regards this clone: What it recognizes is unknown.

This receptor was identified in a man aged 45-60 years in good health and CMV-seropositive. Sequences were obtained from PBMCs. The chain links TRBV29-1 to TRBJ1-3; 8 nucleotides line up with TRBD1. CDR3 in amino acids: CSVEDRANSGNTIYF. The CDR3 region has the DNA TGCAGCGTAGAGGACAGGGCAAACTCTGGAAACACCATATATTTT.